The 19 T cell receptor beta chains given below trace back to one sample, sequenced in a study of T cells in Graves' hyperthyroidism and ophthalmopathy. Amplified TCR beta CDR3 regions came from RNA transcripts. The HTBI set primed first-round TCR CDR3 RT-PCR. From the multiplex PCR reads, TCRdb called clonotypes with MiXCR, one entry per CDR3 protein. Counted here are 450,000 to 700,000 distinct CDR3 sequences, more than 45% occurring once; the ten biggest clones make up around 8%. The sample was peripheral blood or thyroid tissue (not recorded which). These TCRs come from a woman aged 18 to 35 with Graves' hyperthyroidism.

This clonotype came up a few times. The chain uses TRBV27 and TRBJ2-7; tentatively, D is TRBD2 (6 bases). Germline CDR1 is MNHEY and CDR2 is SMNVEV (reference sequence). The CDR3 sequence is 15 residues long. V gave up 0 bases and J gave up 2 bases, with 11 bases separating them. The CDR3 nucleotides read TGTGCCAGCAGTTTATCGTGGGACTGGCCCTACGAGCAGTACTTC. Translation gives CASSLSWDWPYEQYF.

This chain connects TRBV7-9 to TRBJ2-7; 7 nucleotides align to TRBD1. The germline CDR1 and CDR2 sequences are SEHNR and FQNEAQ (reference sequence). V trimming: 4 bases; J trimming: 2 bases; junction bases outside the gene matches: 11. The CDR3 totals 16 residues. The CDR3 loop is CASSSPLPGGAYEQYF. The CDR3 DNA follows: TGTGCCAGCAGCTCACCACTGCCAGGGGGTGCCTACGAGCAGTACTTC.

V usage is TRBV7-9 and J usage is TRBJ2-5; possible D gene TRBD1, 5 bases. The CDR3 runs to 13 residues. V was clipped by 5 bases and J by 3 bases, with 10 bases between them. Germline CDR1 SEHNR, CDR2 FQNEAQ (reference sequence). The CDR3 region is CASSQGGKETQYF. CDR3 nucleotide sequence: TGTGCCAGCAGCCAGGGTGGAAAAGAGACCCAGTACTTC.

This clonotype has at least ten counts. CDR3 nucleotide sequence: TGCAGTGCCACCGGGGGGAATAATGAAAAACTGTTTTTT. This encodes CSATGGNNEKLFF. The genes are TRBV20-1 and TRBJ1-4, with D maybe TRBD1 (5 bases). The CDR3 consists of 13 residues. In germline, CDR1 is DFQATT, CDR2 SNEGSKA (reference sequence). Trimming pared 6 bases from V and 4 bases from J, leaving 12 bases between.

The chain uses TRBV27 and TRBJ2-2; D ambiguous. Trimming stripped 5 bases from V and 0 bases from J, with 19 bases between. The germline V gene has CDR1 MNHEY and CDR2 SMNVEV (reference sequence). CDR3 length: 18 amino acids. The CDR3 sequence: CASSPILGLAPNTGELFF. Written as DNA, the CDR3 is TGTGCCAGCAGTCCTATCTTGGGGTTAGCTCCGAACACCGGGGAGCTGTTTTTT.

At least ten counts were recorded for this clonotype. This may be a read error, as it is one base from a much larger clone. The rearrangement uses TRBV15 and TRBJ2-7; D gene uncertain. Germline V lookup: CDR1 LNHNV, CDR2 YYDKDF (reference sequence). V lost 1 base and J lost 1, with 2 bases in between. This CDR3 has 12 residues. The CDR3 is CATSRGSYEQYF. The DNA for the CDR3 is TGTGCCACCAGCAGAGGATCCTACGAGCAGTACTTC.

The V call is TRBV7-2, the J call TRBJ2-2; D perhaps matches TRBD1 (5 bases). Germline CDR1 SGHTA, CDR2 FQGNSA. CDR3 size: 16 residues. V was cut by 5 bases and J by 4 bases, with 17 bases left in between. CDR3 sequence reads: CASSLNRQGSTGELFF. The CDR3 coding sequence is TGTGCCAGCAGCCTAAACCGGCAGGGTAGCACCGGGGAGCTGTTTTTT.

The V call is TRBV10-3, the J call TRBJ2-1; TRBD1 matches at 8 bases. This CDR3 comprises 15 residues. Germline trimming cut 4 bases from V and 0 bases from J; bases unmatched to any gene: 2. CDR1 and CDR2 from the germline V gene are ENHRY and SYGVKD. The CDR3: CAISAGQGSYNEQFF. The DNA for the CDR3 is TGTGCCATCAGTGCTGGACAGGGCTCCTACAATGAGCAGTTCTTC.

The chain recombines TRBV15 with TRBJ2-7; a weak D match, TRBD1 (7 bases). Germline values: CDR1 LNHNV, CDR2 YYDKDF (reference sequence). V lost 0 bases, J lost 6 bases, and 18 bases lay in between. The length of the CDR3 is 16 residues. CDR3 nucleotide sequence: TGTGCCACCAGCAGAGATCGACAGGGCCGGGAGCTCGAGCAGTACTTC. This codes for CATSRDRQGRELEQYF.

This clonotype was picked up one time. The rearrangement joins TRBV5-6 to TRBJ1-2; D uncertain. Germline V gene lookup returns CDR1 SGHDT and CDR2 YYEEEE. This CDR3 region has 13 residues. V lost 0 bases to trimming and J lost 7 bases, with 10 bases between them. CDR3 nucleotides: TGTGCCAGCAGCTTGGCGTCCGACGGTGGCTACACCTTC. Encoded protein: CASSLASDGGYTF.

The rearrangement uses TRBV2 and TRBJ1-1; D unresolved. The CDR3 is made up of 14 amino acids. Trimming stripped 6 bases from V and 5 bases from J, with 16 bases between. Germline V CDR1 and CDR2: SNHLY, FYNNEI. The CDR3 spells CASSAGWVGTEAFF. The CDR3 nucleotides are TGTGCCAGCAGCGCGGGTTGGGTGGGGACTGAAGCTTTCTTT.

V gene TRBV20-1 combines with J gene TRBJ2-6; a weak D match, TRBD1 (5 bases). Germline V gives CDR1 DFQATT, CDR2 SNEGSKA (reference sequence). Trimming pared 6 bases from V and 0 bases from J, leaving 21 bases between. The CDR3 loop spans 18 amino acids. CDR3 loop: CSASSRVKGNSGANVLTF. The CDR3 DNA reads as TGCAGTGCCAGCTCAAGGGTCAAGGGGAACTCTGGGGCCAACGTCCTGACTTTC.

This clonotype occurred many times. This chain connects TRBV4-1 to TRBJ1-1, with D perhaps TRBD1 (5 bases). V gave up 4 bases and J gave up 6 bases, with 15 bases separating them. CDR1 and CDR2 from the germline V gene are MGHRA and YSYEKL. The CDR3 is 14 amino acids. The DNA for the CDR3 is TGCGCCAGCAGCCGGCGGGAGGGGCACGCTGAAGCTTTCTTT. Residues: CASSRREGHAEAFF.

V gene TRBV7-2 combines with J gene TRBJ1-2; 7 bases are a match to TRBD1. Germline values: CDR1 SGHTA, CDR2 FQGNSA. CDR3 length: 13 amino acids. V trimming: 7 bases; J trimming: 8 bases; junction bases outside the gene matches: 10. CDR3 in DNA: TGTGCCAGCAACCTCAACCCGGGACAGGGCTACACCTTC. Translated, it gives CASNLNPGQGYTF.

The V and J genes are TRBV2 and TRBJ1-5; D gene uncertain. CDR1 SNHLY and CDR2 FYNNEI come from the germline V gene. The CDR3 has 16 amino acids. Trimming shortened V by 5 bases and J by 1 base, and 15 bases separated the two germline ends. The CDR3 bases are TGTGCCAGCAGTTTCCCTACGGCAAACAGCAATCAGCCCCAGCATTTT. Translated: CASSFPTANSNQPQHF. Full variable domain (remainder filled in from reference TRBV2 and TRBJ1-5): EPEVTQTPSHQVTQMGQEVILRCVPISNHLYFYWYRQILGQKVEFLVSFYNNEISEKSEIFDDQFSVERPDGSNFTLKIRSTKLEDSAMYFCASSFPTANSNQPQHFGDGTRLSIL.

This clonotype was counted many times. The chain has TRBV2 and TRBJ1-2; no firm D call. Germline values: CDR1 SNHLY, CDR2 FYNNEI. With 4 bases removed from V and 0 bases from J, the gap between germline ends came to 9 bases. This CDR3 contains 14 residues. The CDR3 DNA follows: TGTGCCAGCAGTGGGGCAGGAACTAACTATGGCTACACCTTC. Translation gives CASSGAGTNYGYTF.

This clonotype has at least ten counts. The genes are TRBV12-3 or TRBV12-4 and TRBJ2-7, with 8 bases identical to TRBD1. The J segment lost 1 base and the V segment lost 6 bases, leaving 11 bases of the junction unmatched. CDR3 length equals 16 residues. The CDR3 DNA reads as TGTGCCAGCAGCCCCTCCCCCAGGGGGCTATCCTACGAGCAGTACTTC. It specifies CASSPSPRGLSYEQYF.

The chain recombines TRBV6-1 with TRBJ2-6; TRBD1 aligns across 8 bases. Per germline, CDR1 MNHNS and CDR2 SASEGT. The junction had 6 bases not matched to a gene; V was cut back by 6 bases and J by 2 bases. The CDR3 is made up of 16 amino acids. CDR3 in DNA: TGTGCCAGCAGCGACAAGACAGGGGCTGGGGCCAACGTCCTGACTTTC. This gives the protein CASSDKTGAGANVLTF.

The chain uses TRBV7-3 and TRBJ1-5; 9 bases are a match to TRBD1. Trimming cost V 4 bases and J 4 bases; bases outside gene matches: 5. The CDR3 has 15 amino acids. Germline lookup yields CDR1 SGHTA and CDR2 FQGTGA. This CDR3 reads CASSSGTGRNQPQHF. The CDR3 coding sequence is TGTGCCAGCAGCTCCGGGACAGGGAGGAATCAGCCCCAGCATTTT.